This T cell receptor beta chain was retrieved from a study of breast tumors, draining lymph nodes, adjacent tissues. Study-level points and caveats: Compared with basal-like, luminal-like tumors shared significantly more repertoire with nontumor tissue.

This clonotype was observed many times. The antigen is unknown. In TCRdb, the multiplex PCR reads were re-called with MiXCR into one record per CDR3 protein. The sample has some 130,000 distinct CDR3 sequences, about 20% seen once. The lymph nodes were axillary draining lymph nodes from breast cancer patients. Trimming pared 8 bases from V and 1 base from J, leaving 8 bases between. The V gene's germline CDR1 is SNHLY and CDR2 FYNNEI. There are 12 residues in the CDR3. Sequences were obtained from axillary lymph node tissue. The chain joins TRBV2 to TRBJ1-2, with no clear D. This TCR derives from a female donor with breast cancer. Some clones in this sample may be carry-over from other donors' samples. For the CDR3, the DNA is TGTGCCAGCGGCAGTCTTAACTATGGCTACACCTTC. Its protein is CASGSLNYGYTF. The full variable domain, in which reference TRBV2 and TRBJ1-2 provide the parts outside the CDR3, is EPEVTQTPSHQVTQMGQEVILRCVPISNHLYFYWYRQILGQKVEFLVSFYNNEISEKSEIFDDQFSVERPDGSNFTLKIRSTKLEDSAMYFCASGSLNYGYTFGSGTRLTVV.